In its sample, the clone carrying this TCR beta chain was seen once. Its target is unknown. The sample contains more than one DNA sequence encoding this CDR3. The data derive from a study of shared clonotypes between healthy human individuals. About the study: Three plates were used per donor for CD4 naive, three for CD4 memory, two for CD8 naive and one for CD8 memory. Study outcomes and limitations: A generally larger estimated richness was seen in naive subsets than in memory subsets.

Here immunoSEQ multiplex PCR was the method, and the copy in TCRdb shows in-frame clones only, minus some. The table has over a million clones, 70% to 80% seen once; the top ten hold under 0.8%. This CDR3 spans 15 amino acids. CDR1 is MNHEY and CDR2 is SVGAGI in the germline V gene. V lost 2 bases and J lost 4, with 15 bases in between. The clonotype comes from a man younger than 35 in good health. Some clones in this sample may be carry-over from other donors' samples. Sequencing was performed on memory CD4+ T cells from PBMCs. The subset was: CD45RA-negative fraction. The V and J genes are TRBV6-5 and TRBJ2-7; a possible D gene is TRBD2 (5 bases). The CDR3 DNA reads as TGTGCCAGCAGTTACAGTCGGGGAACCTCGTACGAGCAGTACTTC. It encodes CASSYSRGTSYEQYF.